Presented here are 24 T cell receptor beta chains from one specimen sequenced in a study of identical twins (dated by TCRdb to about 2016). Libraries were constructed by 5' RACE. Reads for this sample came from an Illumina HiSeq 2000. The public reads were reprocessed in TCRdb via fastp at Q25 and MiXCR, keeping in-frame beta chains. Identical CDR3 proteins give one entry, which carries the most common genes and DNA. The sample has about 250,000 distinct CDR3 sequences on record, about 7.5% of them singletons. The top ten hold approximately 5.4% of the sample. This same sample was also taken into another study, of yellow fever vaccine responses in identical twins.

Sequenced input: CD8+ T cells sorted from blood. The receptor set was obtained from a woman younger than 35 in good health.

The table lists this clonotype with many counts. The chain uses TRBV10-3 and TRBJ2-2; 8 bases map to TRBD2. CDR1 and CDR2 (germline): ENHRY, SYGVKD. V lost 2 bases, J lost 3 bases, and 5 bases stayed unmatched. This CDR3 region has 16 residues. CDR3 sequence reads: CAISERGLGDTGELFF. CDR3 bases: TGTGCCATCAGTGAGAGGGGACTAGGAGACACCGGGGAGCTGTTTTTT.

V and J are TRBV24-1 and TRBJ2-3; 12 positions match TRBD2. CDR1 and CDR2 (germline): KGHDR, SFDVKD. Trimming removed 12 bases from V and 2 bases from J; junction bases left unmatched: 5. This CDR3 is 14 amino acids long. In DNA form, the CDR3 reads TGTGCCGCAGGGACTAGCGGGCCCACAGATACGCAGTATTTT. This encodes CAAGTSGPTDTQYF.

The J gene is TRBJ2-1, the V gene TRBV25-1, with D possibly TRBD2 on 5 matching bases. Trimming pared 2 bases from V and 7 bases from J, leaving 12 bases between. CDR1 MGHDK and CDR2 SYGVNS come from the germline V gene. CDR3 length equals 14 residues. The CDR3 here is CASSEGGRRNEQFF. In nucleotides, the CDR3 is TGTGCCAGCAGTGAAGGTGGCAGGAGGAATGAGCAGTTCTTC.

This clonotype has more than one count but fewer than ten. This chain links TRBV12-3 or TRBV12-4 with TRBJ1-5, with unresolved D. CDR3 length: 14 amino acids. Trimming took 7 bases from V and 3 from J, leaving 13 bases between them. The CDR3 DNA is TGTGCCAGCACTACGGACCGAAACAATCAGCCCCAGCATTTT. Its translation: CASTTDRNNQPQHF.

The chain employs TRBV5-6 and TRBJ2-7, with 11 bases aligning to TRBD2. Germline V gene lookup returns CDR1 SGHDT and CDR2 YYEEEE. There are 15 residues in the CDR3. The V segment lost 3 bases and the J segment 2 bases; nucleotides outside the gene matches: 4. The CDR3 spells CASSWGTSGPYEQYF. CDR3 in DNA: TGTGCCAGCAGCTGGGGGACTAGCGGACCCTACGAGCAGTACTTC.

The CDR3 DNA follows: TGTGCCAGCAGCTTGCATTACGGGACAGGGGGGTCAGATACGCAGTATTTT. Protein sequence: CASSLHYGTGGSDTQYF. The chain is built from TRBV13 and TRBJ2-3; 11 nucleotides line up with TRBD1. The CDR3 loop spans 17 amino acids. V was clipped by 3 bases and J by 4 bases; unmatched bases: 9. From germline, CDR1 is PRHDT and CDR2 FYEKMQ (reference sequence).

The sample holds many counts of this clonotype. The chain couples TRBV7-6 to TRBJ1-5, with 8 bases fitting TRBD1. After removal of 3 bases from V and 3 bases from J, the junction contained 4 bases not matched to a gene. The germline V gene has CDR1 SGHVS and CDR2 FNYEAQ. This CDR3 spans 15 amino acids. The chain's CDR3 is CASSFGQGYNQPQHF. As DNA, the CDR3 is TGTGCCAGCAGCTTTGGACAGGGCTACAATCAGCCCCAGCATTTT.

This clonotype has ten or more counts. The chain recombines TRBV24-1 with TRBJ2-3; D assignment may be TRBD1 or TRBD2 (5 bases each). V lost 4 bases to trimming and J lost 2 bases, with 15 bases between them. Germline CDR1 is KGHDR and CDR2 is SFDVKD. This CDR3 is built from 16 residues. The CDR3 sequence: CATSDFKQGPTDTQYF. The DNA of the CDR3 is TGTGCCACCAGTGACTTTAAGCAGGGACCCACAGATACGCAGTATTTT.

This clonotype was seen repeatedly, ten times or more. The V and J genes are TRBV7-9 and TRBJ1-2; 7 nucleotides agree with TRBD1. This CDR3 is built from 13 residues. Trimming removed 6 bases from V and 2 bases from J; junction bases left unmatched: 3. Germline lookup yields CDR1 SEHNR and CDR2 FQNEAQ (reference sequence). In DNA form, the CDR3 reads TGTGCCAGCAGTCAGGGGGGGAACTATGGCTACACCTTC. Translated: CASSQGGNYGYTF.

In this sample, this clonotype turned up many times. This chain uses TRBV4-1 with TRBJ2-7, with D perhaps matching TRBD2 (6 bases). There are 15 residues in the CDR3. The V gene's germline CDR1 is MGHRA and CDR2 YSYEKL. V shed 6 bases and J shed 9 bases, with 24 bases lying between them. In DNA form, the CDR3 reads TGCGCCAGCAGTCTAGGACTAAATCCCTACGATGGGCAGTACTTC. Its protein product is CASSLGLNPYDGQYF.

This clonotype came up a few times. This chain links TRBV28 with TRBJ2-5; 7 bases line up with TRBD2. This CDR3 contains 18 residues. In germline, CDR1 is MDHEN, CDR2 SYDVKM. The junction had 17 bases not matched to a gene; V was cut back by 6 bases and J by 1 base. The chain's CDR3 is CASSLAGLGDYIQETQYF. The CDR3 DNA reads as TGTGCCAGCAGCCTTGCCGGATTAGGGGACTACATCCAAGAGACCCAGTACTTC.

This clonotype was observed a handful of times. The chain is built from TRBV6-2 or TRBV6-3 and TRBJ2-7, with 9 nucleotides matching TRBD2. The V segment lost 0 bases and the J segment 3 bases; nucleotides outside the gene matches: 9. Germline V gene data show CDR1 as MNHEY and CDR2 as SVGEGT. This CDR3 contains 17 residues. The CDR3 bases are TGTGCCAGCAGTTACTCGCGGCGGGAGGGCGCGGTCTACGAGCAGTACTTC. It translates to CASSYSRREGAVYEQYF.

This chain links TRBV9 with TRBJ2-3; possibly TRBD2 for D (5 bases). This CDR3 has 15 amino acids. Per the germline V gene, CDR1 is SGDLS and CDR2 is YYNGEE. V was pared by 0 bases and J by 1 base, with 9 bases between. The CDR3 nucleotides read TGTGCCAGCAGCGTAGGTGGACTTGGCACAGATACGCAGTATTTT. Encoded protein: CASSVGGLGTDTQYF.

This clonotype was observed a few times. The chain has TRBV27 and TRBJ2-7; 9 bases fit TRBD2. CDR1 MNHEY and CDR2 SMNVEV come from the germline V gene (reference sequence). The V gene end was trimmed by 5 bases and the J gene end by 4 bases; junction bases not matched to a gene: 12. The CDR3 covers 16 residues. The CDR3 loop reads CASSPSGTSTDYEQYF. CDR3 coding DNA: TGTGCCAGCAGTCCAAGCGGGACTAGCACCGATTACGAGCAGTACTTC.

The chain uses TRBV7-9 and TRBJ1-2, with D perhaps TRBD1 (6 bases). Per germline, CDR1 SEHNR and CDR2 FQNEAQ (reference sequence). Deletions cut 3 bases from V and 6 bases from J, with 11 bases between. CDR3 length: 13 residues. CDR3: CASSLGGGNGYTF. In nucleotides, the CDR3 is TGTGCCAGCAGCTTGGGGGGCGGCAATGGCTACACCTTC.

This clonotype was seen a handful of times. The V gene is TRBV20-1, the J gene TRBJ2-7; a weak D match, TRBD1 (6 bases). V dropped 2 bases and J dropped 2 bases, with 13 bases sitting between them. The CDR3 is made up of 14 amino acids. Germline V lookup: CDR1 DFQATT, CDR2 SNEGSKA (reference sequence). The CDR3 nucleotides are TGCAGTGCTAGATGGGCAGGGGAGACCTACGAGCAGTACGTC. Amino acids: CSARWAGETYEQYV.

This clonotype was seen many times. V usage is TRBV6-5 and J usage is TRBJ1-2, with D uncertain. V was clipped by 2 bases and J by 4 bases, with 11 bases between them. Germline CDR1 MNHEY, CDR2 SVGAGI. The CDR3 extends over 14 amino acids. The CDR3 region is CASSYRGPSYGYTF. As DNA, the CDR3 is TGTGCCAGCAGTTACAGAGGACCGAGCTATGGCTACACCTTC.

This clonotype was seen a handful of times. This sequence joins TRBV12-3 or TRBV12-4 and TRBJ2-3, with 12 bases lining up with TRBD1. V shed 1 base and J 5 bases; nucleotides not matched to a gene: 1. This CDR3 contains 15 residues. CDR3 amino acids: CASSLGDRGQDTQYF. The CDR3 DNA sequence: TGTGCCAGCAGTTTAGGGGACAGGGGGCAAGATACGCAGTATTTT.

This clonotype has more than one count but fewer than ten. The chain links TRBV15 to TRBJ2-7; no clear D gene. This CDR3 contains 15 residues. Trimming took off 0 bases at V and 1 base at J, with 10 bases between the two ends. CDR1 is LNHNV, CDR2 YYDKDF, per germline (reference sequence). This chain's CDR3 is CATSRDGDPSYEQYV. CDR3 nucleotide sequence: TGTGCCACCAGCAGAGATGGCGATCCATCCTACGAGCAGTACGTC.

The chain recombines TRBV24-1 with TRBJ2-7; 7 bases agree with TRBD2. The CDR3 is 14 residues long. Unmatched junction bases numbered 5, after V lost 4 bases and J lost 3 bases. The germline gives CDR1 KGHDR, CDR2 SFDVKD. The CDR3 bases are TGTGCCACCAGTGACCCGTCTAGCGGCTACGAGCAGTACTTC. This sequence encodes CATSDPSSGYEQYF.

This clonotype was observed at least ten times. The gene calls are TRBV20-1 and TRBJ2-7; tentatively, D is TRBD1 (6 bases). Looked up from germline, CDR1 is DFQATT and CDR2 is SNEGSKA (reference sequence). CDR3 length: 14 residues. V was clipped by 5 bases and J by 0 bases, with 14 bases between them. As DNA, the CDR3 is TGCAGTGCTGAAACTACAGGGAGCTCCTACGAGCAGTACGTC. This sequence encodes CSAETTGSSYEQYV.

This clonotype was counted many times. The chain recombines TRBV28 with TRBJ2-3, with 7 bases fitting TRBD2. CDR3 length: 15 amino acids. The V gene end was trimmed by 3 bases and the J gene end by 0 bases; junction bases not matched to a gene: 3. Germline-derived CDR1 and CDR2 are MDHEN and SYDVKM. The CDR3 nucleotides read TGTGCCAGCAGTTTGTGGCGGGGGAGCACAGATACGCAGTATTTT. Amino acids: CASSLWRGSTDTQYF.

In this sample, this clonotype turned up many times. The V gene is TRBV11-2, the J gene TRBJ2-1; 9 bases are a match to TRBD1. Germline assignment: CDR1 SGHAT and CDR2 FQNNGV. The trim removed 5 bases at V and 4 bases at J, leaving 9 bases unmatched. CDR3 length: 16 amino acids. For the CDR3, the DNA is TGTGCCAGCAGCACCCCTGACAGGGGGGGGTACAATGAGCAGTTCTTC. It encodes CASSTPDRGGYNEQFF.

The chain carries TRBV7-7 and TRBJ2-2; TRBD2 is a possible D gene (6 bases). V dropped 5 bases and J dropped 3 bases, with 10 bases sitting between them. There are 14 residues in the CDR3. The germline gives CDR1 SSHAT, CDR2 FNYEAQ (reference sequence). The CDR3 DNA sequence: TGTGCCAGCAGCCCGGACTACTACACCGGGGAGCTGTTTTTT. This gives the protein CASSPDYYTGELFF.